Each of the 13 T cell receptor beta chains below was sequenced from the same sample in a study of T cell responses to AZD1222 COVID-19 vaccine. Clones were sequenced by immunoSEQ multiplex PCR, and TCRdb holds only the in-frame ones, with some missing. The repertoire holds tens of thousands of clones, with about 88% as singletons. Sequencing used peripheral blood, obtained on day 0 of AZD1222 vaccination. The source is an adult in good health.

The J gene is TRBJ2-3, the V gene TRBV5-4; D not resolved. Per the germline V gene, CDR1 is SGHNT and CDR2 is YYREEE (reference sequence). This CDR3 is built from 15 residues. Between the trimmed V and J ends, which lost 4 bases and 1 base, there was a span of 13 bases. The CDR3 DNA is TGTGCCAGCAGCCACCTCGGCTCAGGCACAGATACGCAGTATTTT. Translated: CASSHLGSGTDTQYF.

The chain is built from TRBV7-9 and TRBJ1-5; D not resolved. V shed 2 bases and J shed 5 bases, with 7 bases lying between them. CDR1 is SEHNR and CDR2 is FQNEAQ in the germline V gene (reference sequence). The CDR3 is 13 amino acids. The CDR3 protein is CASSLTVDQPQHF. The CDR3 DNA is TGTGCCAGCAGCTTAACGGTTGATCAGCCCCAGCATTTT. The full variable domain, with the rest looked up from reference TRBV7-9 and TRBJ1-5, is DTGVSQNPRHKITKRGQNVTFRCDPISEHNRLYWYRQTLGQGPEFLTYFQNEAQLEKSRLLSDRFSAERPKGSFSTLEIQRTEQGDSAMYLCASSLTVDQPQHFGDGTRLSIL.

As DNA, the CDR3 is TGCGCCAGCAATACAGGGTACACCGGGGAGCTGTTTTTT. Protein product: CASNTGYTGELFF. The J gene is TRBJ2-2, the V gene TRBV10-2; a possible D gene is TRBD1 (6 bases). The V gene lost 7 bases and the J gene lost 3 bases, with 9 bases spanning the gap. Germline V gene lookup returns CDR1 WSHSY and CDR2 SAAADI. The CDR3 totals 13 residues.

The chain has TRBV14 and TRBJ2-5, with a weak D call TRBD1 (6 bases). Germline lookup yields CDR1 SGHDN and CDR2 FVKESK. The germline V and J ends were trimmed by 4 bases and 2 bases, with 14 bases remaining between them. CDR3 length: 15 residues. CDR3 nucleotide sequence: TGTGCCAGCAGCCTATCAGGACAGAATCAAGAGACCCAGTACTTC. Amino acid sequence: CASSLSGQNQETQYF. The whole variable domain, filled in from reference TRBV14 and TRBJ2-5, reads EAGVTQFPSHSVIEKGQTVTLRCDPISGHDNLYWYRRVMGKEIKFLLHFVKESKQDESGMPNNRFLAERTGGTYSTLKVQPAELEDSGVYFCASSLSGQNQETQYFGPGTRLLVL.

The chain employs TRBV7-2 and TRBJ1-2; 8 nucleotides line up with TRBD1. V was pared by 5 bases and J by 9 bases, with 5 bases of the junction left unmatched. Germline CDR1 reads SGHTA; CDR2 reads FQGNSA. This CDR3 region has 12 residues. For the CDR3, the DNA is TGTGCCAGCAGCCGACGACAGGGGAGCTACACCTTC. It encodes CASSRRQGSYTF.

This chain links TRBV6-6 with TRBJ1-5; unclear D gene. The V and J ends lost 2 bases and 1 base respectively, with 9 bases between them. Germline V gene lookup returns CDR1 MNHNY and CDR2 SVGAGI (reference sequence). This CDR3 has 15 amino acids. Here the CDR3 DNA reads TGTGCCAGCAGTTACCTACTAGGGAGCAATCAGCCCCAGCATTTT. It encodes CASSYLLGSNQPQHF.

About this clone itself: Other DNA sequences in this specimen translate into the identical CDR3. As DNA, the CDR3 is TGTGCCAGTAGTATTGGCTATAATTCACCCCTCCACTTT. The encoded protein is CASSIGYNSPLHF. The chain couples TRBV19 to TRBJ1-6; D remains unclear. CDR1 is LNHDA and CDR2 is SQIVND in the germline V gene (reference sequence). V was pared by 3 bases and J by 3 bases, with 3 bases between. CDR3 length: 13 amino acids.

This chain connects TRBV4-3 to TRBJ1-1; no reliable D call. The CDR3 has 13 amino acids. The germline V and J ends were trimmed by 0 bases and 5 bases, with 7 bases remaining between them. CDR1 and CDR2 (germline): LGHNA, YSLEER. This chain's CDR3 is CASSQEPLTEAFF. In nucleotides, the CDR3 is TGCGCCAGCAGCCAAGAACCTTTAACTGAAGCTTTCTTT.

The CDR3 loop reads CASSRTATMNTEAFF. The DNA for the CDR3 is TGTGCCAGCAGCAGGACGGCGACGATGAACACTGAAGCTTTCTTT. The rearrangement joins TRBV6-4 to TRBJ1-1; D call uncertain. The germline CDR1 and CDR2 sequences are MRHNA and SNTAGT. Between the trimmed V and J ends, which lost 6 bases and 0 bases, there was a span of 14 bases. The CDR3 has 15 residues.

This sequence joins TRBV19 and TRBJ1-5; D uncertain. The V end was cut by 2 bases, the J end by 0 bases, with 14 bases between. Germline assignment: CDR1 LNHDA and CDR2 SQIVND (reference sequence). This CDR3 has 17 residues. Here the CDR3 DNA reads TGTGCCAGTAGTATAAACTCGCACAGCTATAGCAATCAGCCCCAGCATTTT. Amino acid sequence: CASSINSHSYSNQPQHF. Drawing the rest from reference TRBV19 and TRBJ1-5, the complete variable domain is DGGITQSPKYLFRKEGQNVTLSCEQNLNHDAMYWYRQDPGQGLRLIYYSQIVNDFQKGDIAEGYSVSREKKESFPLTVTSAQKNPTAFYLCASSINSHSYSNQPQHFGDGTRLSIL.

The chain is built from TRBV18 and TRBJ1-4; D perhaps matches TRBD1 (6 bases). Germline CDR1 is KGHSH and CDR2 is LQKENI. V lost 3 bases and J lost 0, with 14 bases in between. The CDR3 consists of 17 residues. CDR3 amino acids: CASSPRPGVATNEKLFF. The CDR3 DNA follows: TGTGCCAGCTCACCGCGTCCAGGGGTGGCAACTAATGAAAAACTGTTTTTT.

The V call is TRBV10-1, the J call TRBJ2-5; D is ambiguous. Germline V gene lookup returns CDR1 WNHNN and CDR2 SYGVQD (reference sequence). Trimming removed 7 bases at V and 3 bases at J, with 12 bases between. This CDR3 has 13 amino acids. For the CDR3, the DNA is TGCGCCAGCAAACACTGTCCTAAAGAGACCCAGTACTTC. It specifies CASKHCPKETQYF.

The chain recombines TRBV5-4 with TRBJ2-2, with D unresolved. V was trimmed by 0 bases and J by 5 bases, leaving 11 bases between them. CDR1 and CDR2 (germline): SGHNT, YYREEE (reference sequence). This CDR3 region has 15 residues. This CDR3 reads CASSLELDSTGELFF. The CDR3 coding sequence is TGTGCCAGCAGCTTGGAGCTAGATTCTACCGGGGAGCTGTTTTTT.